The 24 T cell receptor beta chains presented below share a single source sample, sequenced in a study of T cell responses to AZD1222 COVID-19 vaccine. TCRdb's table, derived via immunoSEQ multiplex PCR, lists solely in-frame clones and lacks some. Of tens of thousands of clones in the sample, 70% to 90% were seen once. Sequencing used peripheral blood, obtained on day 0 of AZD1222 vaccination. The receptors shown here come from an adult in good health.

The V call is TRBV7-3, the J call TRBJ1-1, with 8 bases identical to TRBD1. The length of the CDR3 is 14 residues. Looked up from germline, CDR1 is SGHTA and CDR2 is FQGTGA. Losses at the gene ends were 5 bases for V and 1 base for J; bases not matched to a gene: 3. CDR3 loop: CASSSTGGNTEAFF. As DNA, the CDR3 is TGTGCCAGCAGCAGCACAGGGGGGAACACTGAAGCTTTCTTT.

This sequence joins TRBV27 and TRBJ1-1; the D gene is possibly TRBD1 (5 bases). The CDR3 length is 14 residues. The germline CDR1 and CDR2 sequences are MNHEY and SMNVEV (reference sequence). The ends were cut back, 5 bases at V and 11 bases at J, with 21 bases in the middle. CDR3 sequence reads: CASSPRGRMAGAFF. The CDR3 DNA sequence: TGTGCCAGCAGTCCGAGGGGCCGGATGGCCGGCGCTTTCTTT.

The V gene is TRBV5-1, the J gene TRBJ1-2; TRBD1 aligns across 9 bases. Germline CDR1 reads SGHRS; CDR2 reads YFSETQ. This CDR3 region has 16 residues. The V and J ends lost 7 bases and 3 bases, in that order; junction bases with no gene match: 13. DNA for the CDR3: TGCGCCAGCGCTCTCGACACAACAGGGGGCCACTATGGCTACACCTTC. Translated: CASALDTTGGHYGYTF.

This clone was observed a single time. In nucleotides, the CDR3 is TGTGCCAGCAGTTGGGACAGCGTGAATCAGCCCCAGCATTTT. It is translated as CASSWDSVNQPQHF. The V and J genes are TRBV28 and TRBJ1-5; 7 nucleotides agree with TRBD1. Germline CDR1 reads MDHEN; CDR2 reads SYDVKM. V lost 4 bases to trimming and J lost 4 bases; unmatched junction nucleotides: 4. The CDR3 is made up of 14 amino acids.

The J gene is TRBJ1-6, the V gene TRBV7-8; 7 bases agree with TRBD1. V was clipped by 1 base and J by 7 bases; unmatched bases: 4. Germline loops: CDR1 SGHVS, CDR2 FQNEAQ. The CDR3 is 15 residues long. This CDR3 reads CASSLVGTENSPLHF. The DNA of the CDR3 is TGTGCCAGCAGCTTAGTAGGGACAGAGAATTCACCCCTCCACTTT.

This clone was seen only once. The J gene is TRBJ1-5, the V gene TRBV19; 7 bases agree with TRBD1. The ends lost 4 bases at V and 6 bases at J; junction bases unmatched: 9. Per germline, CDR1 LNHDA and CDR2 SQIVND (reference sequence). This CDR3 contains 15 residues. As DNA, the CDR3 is TGTGCCAGTAGTACTTTCGACAGGGAAAGTCAGCCCCAGCATTTT. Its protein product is CASSTFDRESQPQHF.

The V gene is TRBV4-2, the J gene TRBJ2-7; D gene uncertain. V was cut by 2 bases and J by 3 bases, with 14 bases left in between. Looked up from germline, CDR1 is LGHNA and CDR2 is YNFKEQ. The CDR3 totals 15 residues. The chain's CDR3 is CASSQSRANDYEQYF. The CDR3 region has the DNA TGTGCCAGCAGCCAAAGTCGTGCGAATGACTACGAGCAGTACTTC.

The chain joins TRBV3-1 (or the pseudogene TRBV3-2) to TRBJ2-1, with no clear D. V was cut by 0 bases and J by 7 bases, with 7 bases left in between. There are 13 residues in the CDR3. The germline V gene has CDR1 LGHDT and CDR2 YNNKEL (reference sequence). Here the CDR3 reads CASSQESPNEQFF. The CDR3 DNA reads TGTGCCAGCAGCCAAGAGTCGCCGAATGAGCAGTTCTTC.

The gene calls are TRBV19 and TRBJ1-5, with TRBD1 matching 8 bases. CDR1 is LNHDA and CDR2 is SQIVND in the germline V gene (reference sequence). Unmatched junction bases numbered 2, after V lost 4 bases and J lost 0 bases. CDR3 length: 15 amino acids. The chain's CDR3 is CASSTDRASNQPQHF. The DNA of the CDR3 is TGTGCCAGTAGTACGGACAGGGCTAGCAATCAGCCCCAGCATTTT.

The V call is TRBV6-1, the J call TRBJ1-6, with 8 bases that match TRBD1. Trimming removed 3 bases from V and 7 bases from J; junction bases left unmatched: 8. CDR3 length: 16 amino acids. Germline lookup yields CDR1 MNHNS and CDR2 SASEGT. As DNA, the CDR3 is TGTGCCAGCAGTGAGCTGACAGGGGCACTCAATTCACCCCTCCACTTT. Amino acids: CASSELTGALNSPLHF.

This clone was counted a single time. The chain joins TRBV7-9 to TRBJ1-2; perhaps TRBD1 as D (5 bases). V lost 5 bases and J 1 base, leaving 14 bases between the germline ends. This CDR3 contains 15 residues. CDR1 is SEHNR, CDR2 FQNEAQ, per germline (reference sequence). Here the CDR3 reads CASSPTGSHNYGYTF. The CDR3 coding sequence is TGTGCCAGCAGCCCAACAGGTTCCCATAACTATGGCTACACCTTC.

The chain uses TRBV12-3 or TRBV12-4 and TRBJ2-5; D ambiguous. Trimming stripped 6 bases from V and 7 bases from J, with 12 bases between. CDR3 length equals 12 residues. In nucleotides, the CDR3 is TGTGCCAGCAGCCTTATTGCTAGGACCCAGTACTTC. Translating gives CASSLIARTQYF.

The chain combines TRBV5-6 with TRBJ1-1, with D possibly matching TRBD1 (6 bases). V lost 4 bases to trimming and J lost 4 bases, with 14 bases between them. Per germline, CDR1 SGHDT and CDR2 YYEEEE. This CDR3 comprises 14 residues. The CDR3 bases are TGTGCCAGCAGCCCCACAGGGAGAGGCACTGAAGCTTTCTTT. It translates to CASSPTGRGTEAFF.

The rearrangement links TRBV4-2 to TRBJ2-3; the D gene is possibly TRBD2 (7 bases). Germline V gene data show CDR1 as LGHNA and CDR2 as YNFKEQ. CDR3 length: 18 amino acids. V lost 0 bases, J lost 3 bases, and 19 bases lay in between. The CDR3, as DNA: TGTGCCAGCAGCCAAGATTTCGGGGGCGGGGGAGTTACAGATACGCAGTATTTT. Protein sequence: CASSQDFGGGGVTDTQYF.

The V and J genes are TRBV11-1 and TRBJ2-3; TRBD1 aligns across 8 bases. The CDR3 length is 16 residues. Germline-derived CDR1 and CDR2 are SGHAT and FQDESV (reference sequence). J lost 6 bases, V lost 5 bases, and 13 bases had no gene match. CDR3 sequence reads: CASSPRMDRVTDTQYF. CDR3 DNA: TGTGCCAGCAGCCCTAGAATGGACAGGGTAACGGATACGCAGTATTTT.

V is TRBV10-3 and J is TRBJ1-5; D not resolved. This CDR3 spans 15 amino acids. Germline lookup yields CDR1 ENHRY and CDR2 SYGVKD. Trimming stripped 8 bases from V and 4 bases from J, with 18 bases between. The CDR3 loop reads CAIGPGGLQNQPQHF. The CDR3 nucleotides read TGTGCCATCGGACCCGGCGGGCTCCAAAATCAGCCCCAGCATTTT.

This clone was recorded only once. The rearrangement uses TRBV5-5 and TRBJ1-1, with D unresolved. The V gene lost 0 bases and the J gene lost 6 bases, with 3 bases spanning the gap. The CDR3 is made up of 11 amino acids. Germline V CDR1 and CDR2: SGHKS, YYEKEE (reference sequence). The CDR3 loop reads CASSLGAEAFF. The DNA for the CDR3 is TGTGCCAGCAGCTTGGGAGCTGAAGCTTTCTTT.

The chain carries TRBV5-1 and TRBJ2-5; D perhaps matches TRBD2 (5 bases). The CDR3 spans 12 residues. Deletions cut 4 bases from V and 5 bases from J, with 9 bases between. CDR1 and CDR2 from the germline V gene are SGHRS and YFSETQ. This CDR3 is CASSISEETQYF. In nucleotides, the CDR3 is TGCGCCAGCAGCATTAGCGAGGAGACCCAGTACTTC.

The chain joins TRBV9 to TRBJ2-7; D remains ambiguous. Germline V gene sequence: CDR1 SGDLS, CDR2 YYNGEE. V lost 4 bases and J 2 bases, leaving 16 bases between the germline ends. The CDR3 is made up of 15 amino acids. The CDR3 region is CASSPLRQFTYEQYF. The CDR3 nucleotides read TGTGCCAGCAGCCCTCTTCGTCAGTTTACCTACGAGCAGTACTTC.

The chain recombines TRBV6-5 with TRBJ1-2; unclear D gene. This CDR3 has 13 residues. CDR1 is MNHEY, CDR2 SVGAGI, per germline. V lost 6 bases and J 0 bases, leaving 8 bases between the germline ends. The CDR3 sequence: CASRLTANYGYTF. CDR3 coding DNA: TGTGCCAGCAGGCTAACAGCTAACTATGGCTACACCTTC.

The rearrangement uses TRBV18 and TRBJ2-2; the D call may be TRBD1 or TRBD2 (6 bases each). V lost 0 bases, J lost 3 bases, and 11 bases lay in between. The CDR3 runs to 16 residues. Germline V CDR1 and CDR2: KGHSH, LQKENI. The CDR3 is CASSPPSGADTGELFF. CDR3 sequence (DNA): TGTGCCAGCTCACCACCGTCGGGGGCCGACACCGGGGAGCTGTTTTTT.

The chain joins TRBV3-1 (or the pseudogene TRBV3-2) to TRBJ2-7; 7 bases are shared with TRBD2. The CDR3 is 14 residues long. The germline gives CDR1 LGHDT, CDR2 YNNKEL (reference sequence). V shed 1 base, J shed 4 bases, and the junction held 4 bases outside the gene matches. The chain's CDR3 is CASSQGQRGYEQYF. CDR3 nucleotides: TGTGCCAGCAGCCAAGGCCAGCGGGGTTACGAGCAGTACTTC.

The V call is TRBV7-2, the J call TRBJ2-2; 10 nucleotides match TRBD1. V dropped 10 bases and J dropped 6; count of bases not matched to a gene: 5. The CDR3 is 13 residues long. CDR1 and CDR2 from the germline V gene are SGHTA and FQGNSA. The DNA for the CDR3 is TGTGCCATCCGGACAGGGGGTGCCGGGGAGCTGTTTTTT. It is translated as CAIRTGGAGELFF. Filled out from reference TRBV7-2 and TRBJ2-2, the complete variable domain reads GAGVSQSPSNKVTEKGKDVELRCDPISGHTALYWYRQSLGQGLEFLIYFQGNSAPDKSGLPSDRFSAERTGGSVSTLTIQRTQQEDSAVYLCAIRTGGAGELFFGEGSRLTVL.

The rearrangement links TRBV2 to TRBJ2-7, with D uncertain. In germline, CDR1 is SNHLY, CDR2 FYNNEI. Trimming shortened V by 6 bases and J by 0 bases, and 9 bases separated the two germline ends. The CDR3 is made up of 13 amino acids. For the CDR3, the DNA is TGTGCCAGCAGGGACGATCTCTCCTACGAGCAGTACTTC. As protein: CASRDDLSYEQYF. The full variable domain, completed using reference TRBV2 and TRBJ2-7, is EPEVTQTPSHQVTQMGQEVILRCVPISNHLYFYWYRQILGQKVEFLVSFYNNEISEKSEIFDDQFSVERPDGSNFTLKIRSTKLEDSAMYFCASRDDLSYEQYFGPGTRLTVT.